Sequencing of this T cell receptor beta chain was carried out in a study of immune cell composition in non-small cell lung cancer. General study findings and limits: 75% of squamous and 30% to 40% of adenocarcinoma cases had tumour-associated clones >0.5%. It was not proven that tumour-reactive clones equal dominant tumour-associated clones.

Germline V gene data show CDR1 as SGHTA and CDR2 as FQGNSA. The CDR3 is made up of 17 amino acids. Trimming at V came to 5 bases and at J to 0 bases, leaving 11 bases not matched to a gene. Template was genomic DNA from frozen, unsorted single-cell suspensions. Details on this clone: Its antigen is still unknown.

Clones were read by immunoSEQ multiplex PCR, and TCRdb kept only the in-frame ones, dropping some. The sample yields 5,000 or so clones, over 60% seen once. Sequencing input: lung tumor tissue. The chain couples TRBV7-2 to TRBJ2-7, with 9 bases that match TRBD2. The clonotype originates from a human donor with non-small cell lung cancer. This CDR3 reads CASSARGGGGLSYEQYF. In DNA, the CDR3 is TGTGCCAGCAGCGCCCGGGGCGGGGGGGGGCTCTCCTACGAGCAGTACTTC. Full variable domain (remainder filled in from reference TRBV7-2 and TRBJ2-7): GAGVSQSPSNKVTEKGKDVELRCDPISGHTALYWYRQSLGQGLEFLIYFQGNSAPDKSGLPSDRFSAERTGGSVSTLTIQRTQQEDSAVYLCASSARGGGGLSYEQYFGPGTRLTVT.